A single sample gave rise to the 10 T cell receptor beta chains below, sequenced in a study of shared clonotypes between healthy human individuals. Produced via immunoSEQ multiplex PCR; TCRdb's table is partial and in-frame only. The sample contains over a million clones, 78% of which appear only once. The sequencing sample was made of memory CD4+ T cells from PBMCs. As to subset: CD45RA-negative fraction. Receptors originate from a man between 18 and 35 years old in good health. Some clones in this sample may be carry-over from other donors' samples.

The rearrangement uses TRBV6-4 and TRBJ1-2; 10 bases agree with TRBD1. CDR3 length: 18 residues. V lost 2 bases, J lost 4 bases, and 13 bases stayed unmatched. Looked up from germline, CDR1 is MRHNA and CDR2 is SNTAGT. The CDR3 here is CASSDPRQGARYLYGYTF. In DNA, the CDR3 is TGTGCCAGCAGTGACCCTAGACAGGGGGCGCGGTACCTCTATGGCTACACCTTC.

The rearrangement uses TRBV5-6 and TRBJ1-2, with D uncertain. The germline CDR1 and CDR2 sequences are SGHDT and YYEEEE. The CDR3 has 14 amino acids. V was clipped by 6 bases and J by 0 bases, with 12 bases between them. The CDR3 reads CASMGAVSNYGYTF. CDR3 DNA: TGTGCCAGCATGGGAGCAGTGTCTAACTATGGCTACACCTTC.

CDR3 DNA sequence: TGCGCCAGCAGCCAAGAGAGGGGGTTCTACAATGAGCAGTTCTTC. Its protein product is CASSQERGFYNEQFF. The J gene is TRBJ2-1, the V gene TRBV4-3, with TRBD1 as a possible D gene (6 bases). Germline V gene data show CDR1 as LGHNA and CDR2 as YSLEER. Between the trimmed V and J ends, which lost 0 bases and 3 bases, there was a span of 9 bases. This CDR3 is built from 15 residues.

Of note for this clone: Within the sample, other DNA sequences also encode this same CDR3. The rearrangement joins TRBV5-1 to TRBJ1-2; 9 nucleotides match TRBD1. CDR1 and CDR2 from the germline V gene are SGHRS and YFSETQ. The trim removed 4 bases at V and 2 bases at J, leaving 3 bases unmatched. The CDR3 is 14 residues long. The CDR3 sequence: CASSAGQGNYGYTF. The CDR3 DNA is TGCGCCAGCAGCGCCGGACAGGGGAACTATGGCTACACCTTC. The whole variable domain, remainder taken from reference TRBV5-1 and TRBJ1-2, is KAGVTQTPRYLIKTRGQQVTLSCSPISGHRSVSWYQQTPGQGLQFLFEYFSETQRNKGNFPGRFSGRQFSNSRSEMNVSTLELGDSALYLCASSAGQGNYGYTFGSGTRLTVV.

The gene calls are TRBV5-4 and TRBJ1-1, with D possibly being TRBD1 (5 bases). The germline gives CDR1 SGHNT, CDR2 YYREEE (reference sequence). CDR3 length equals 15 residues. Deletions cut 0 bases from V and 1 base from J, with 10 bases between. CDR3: CASSLVGGPNTEAFF. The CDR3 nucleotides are TGTGCCAGCAGCTTGGTCGGGGGACCGAACACTGAAGCTTTCTTT.

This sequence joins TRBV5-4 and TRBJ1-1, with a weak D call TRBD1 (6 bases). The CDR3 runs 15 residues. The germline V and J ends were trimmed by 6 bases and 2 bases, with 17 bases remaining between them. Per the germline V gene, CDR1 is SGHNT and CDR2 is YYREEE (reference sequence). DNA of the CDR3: TGTGCCAGCACCCCAACTACAGGGTACAACACTGAAGCTTTCTTT. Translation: CASTPTTGYNTEAFF.

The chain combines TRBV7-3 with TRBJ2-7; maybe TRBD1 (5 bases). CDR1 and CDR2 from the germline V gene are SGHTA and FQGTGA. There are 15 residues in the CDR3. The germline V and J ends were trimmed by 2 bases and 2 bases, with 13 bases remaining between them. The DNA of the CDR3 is TGTGCCAGCAGCTTAGGTCGTGCAGGGCCCTACGAGCAGTACTTC. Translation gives CASSLGRAGPYEQYF.

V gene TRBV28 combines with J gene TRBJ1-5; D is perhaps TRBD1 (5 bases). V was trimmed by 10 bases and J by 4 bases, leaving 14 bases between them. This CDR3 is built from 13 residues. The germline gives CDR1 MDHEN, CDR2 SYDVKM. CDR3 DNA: TGTGCCATAGCGAGGGGACTTAATCAGCCCCAGCATTTT. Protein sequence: CAIARGLNQPQHF. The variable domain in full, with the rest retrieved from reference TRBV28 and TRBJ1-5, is DVKVTQSSRYLVKRTGEKVFLECVQDMDHENMFWYRQDPGLGLRLIYFSYDVKMKEKGDIPEGYSVSREKKERFSLILESASTNQTSMYLCAIARGLNQPQHFGDGTRLSIL.

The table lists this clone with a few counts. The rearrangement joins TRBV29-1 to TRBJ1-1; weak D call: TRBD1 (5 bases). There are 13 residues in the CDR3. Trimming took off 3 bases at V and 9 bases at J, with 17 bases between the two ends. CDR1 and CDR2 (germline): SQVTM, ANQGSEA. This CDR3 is CSVDGWGPAQAFF. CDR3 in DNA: TGCAGCGTTGATGGATGGGGCCCGGCGCAAGCTTTCTTT. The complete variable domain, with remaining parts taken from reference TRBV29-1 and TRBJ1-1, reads SAVISQKPSRDICQRGTSLTIQCQVDSQVTMMFWYRQQPGQSLTLIATANQGSEATYESGFVIDKFPISRPNLTFSTLTVSNMSPEDSSIYLCSVDGWGPAQAFFGQGTRLTVV.

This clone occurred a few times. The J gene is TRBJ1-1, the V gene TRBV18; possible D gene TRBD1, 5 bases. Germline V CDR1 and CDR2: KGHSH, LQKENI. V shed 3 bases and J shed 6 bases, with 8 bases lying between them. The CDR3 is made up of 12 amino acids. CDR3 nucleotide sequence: TGTGCCAGCTCACCCAGGGACCCTGAAGCTTTCTTT. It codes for CASSPRDPEAFF.